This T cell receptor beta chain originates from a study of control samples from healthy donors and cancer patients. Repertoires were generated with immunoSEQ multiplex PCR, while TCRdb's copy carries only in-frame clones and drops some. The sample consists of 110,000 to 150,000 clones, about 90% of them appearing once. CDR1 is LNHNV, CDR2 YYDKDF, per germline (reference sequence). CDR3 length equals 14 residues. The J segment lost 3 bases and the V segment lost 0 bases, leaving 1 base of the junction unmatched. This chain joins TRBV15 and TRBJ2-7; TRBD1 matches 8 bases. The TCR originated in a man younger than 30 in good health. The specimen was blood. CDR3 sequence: CATSREGQVYEQYF. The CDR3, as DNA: TGTGCCACCAGCAGAGAGGGACAGGTCTACGAGCAGTACTTC.